A single T cell receptor beta chain is shown here with its context. Its antigen remains unknown. The data originate from a study of shared clonotypes between healthy human individuals. The germline CDR1 and CDR2 sequences are SEHNR and FQNEAQ (reference sequence). CDR3 length: 16 amino acids. V lost 5 bases and J 6 bases, leaving 19 bases between the germline ends. Study-wide results and caveats: A limitation of the genetic and exposure-history diversity represented arose from few donors.

Profiled with immunoSEQ multiplex PCR; TCRdb holds only in-frame clones, not every one. Here the sample spans around 990,000 clones, 60% to 85% being singletons. The sequence was obtained from a man between 18 and 29 years old in good health. Some clones in this sample may be carry-over from other donors' samples. The chain links TRBV7-9 to TRBJ2-2, with D tentatively TRBD1 or TRBD2 (5 bases each). Sequencing was done on a sample of memory CD4+ T cells from PBMCs. As to subset: CD45RA-negative fraction. CDR3 DNA sequence: TGTGCCAGCAGCCTCCCCGAGGGGACGGCGGCCGGGGAGCTGTTTTTT. Protein: CASSLPEGTAAGELFF.